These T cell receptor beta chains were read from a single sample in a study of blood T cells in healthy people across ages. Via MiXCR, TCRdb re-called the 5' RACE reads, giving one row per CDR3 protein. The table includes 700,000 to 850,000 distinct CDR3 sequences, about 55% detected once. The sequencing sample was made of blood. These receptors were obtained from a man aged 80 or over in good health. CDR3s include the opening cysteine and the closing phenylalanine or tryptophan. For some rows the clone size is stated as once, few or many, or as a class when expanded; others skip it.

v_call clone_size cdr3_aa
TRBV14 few CASSRFWFAGLGPWEQYF
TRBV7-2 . CASSLGGRGSHEQYF
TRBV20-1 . CSARGLGTRELRQFF
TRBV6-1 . CASTGGGLATETQYF
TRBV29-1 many CSLRTSGSTDTQYF
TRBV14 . CASSPRTTLYNEQYF
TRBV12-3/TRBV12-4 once CASSLLRIAGANEQFF
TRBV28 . CASSSRGQGNRPLHF
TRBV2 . CASFRGGSYNEQFF
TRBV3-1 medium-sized CASSRRGQGLSEQYF
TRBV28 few CASKQGYQPQHF
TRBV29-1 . CSVEDGGGTKNEQYF
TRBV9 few CASSAGLAQGDTQYF
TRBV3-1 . CASSQGPGPNDGYTF
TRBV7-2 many CASSHLYEQYF
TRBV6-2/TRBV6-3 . CASSLGTWETQYF
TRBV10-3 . CAISERKSSYEQFF
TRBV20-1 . CSARNRQGNYGYTF
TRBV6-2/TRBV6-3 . CASRESGEQYF
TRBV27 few CASSAQGHEQYF
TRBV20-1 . CSAIFPSGIEQYF
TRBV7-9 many CASSLGTTLYGYTF
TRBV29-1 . CSVASRAPGYEQYF
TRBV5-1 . CASSLAPLAAGSSAAKNIQYF
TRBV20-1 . CSASEDSLGAKNIQYF
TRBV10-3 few CAISRQVNYEQYF
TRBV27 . CASSLASGIIGGAYNEQFF
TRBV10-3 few CAISVLGFSYEQYF
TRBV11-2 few CASSLNPYTQYF
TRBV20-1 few CSARVVQGKEQYF
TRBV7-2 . CASSVRDMGNTEAFF
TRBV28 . CASRSGREHRDAYF
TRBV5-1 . CASSRIAGPNYEQYF
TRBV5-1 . CASSPQPPGTSGGYNEQFF
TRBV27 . CASRTGTGISYEQYF
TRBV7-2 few CASSPEGGWGEQFF
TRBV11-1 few CASSFQGGAGYTF
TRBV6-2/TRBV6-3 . CAISSSGTQYF
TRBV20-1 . CSARVGSSGSLYEQFF
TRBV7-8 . CASSFRPAGTEAFF
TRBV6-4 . CASSEGKNYGYTF
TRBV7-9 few CASSLMGESVSGANVLTF
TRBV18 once CASSPLRDTLYSGANVLTF
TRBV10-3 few CAISEGGAGGETQYF
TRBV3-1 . CASSQRERGPFYNEQYF
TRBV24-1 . CATSDLRYYNEQFF
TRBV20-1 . CSARAGRTSGSKGEQFF
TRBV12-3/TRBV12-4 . CASRRPSTYAYF
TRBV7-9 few CASSEYSGAYEQYF
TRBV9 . CASSVEGFVAEAFF
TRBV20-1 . CSARDGTSGRVSYEQYF
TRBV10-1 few CASSGNSGGIDNEQFF
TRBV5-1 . CASSPPDYQETQYF
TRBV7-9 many CASNPGAGAVYTGELFF
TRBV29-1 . CSVVGTGSYEQYF